This T cell receptor beta chain was obtained from a study of blood T cell repertoires in COVID-19. Study at large: Researchers got acute and convalescent COVID-19 samples from the United States, Italy and Spain. T cells, B-cell-depleted T cells, or PBMCs provided the cDNA or gDNA that served as material.

Original methodology: Estimated nucleated cell counts came from reference gene primer amplification. Using immunoSEQ multiplex PCR, the repertoire was profiled, and TCRdb retains in-frame clones only, with some absent. That table is the source of V, J and clone size, and D and trimming were worked out from the DNA. The table includes a few hundred thousand clones, about 87% detected once. The CDR3 has 12 residues. J lost 14 bases, V lost 4 bases, and 6 bases had no gene match. Germline CDR1 and CDR2: LGHDT and YNNKEL (reference sequence). The sequence came from a woman younger than 45 who had recovered from COVID-19. The sample was peripheral blood. The rearrangement joins TRBV3-1 (or the pseudogene TRBV3-2) to TRBJ2-2; 8 bases are shared with TRBD1. Here the CDR3 reads CASSRGQGGLFF. The CDR3 DNA sequence: TGTGCCAGCAGCCGCGGACAGGGTGGACTGTTTTTT.